What follows describes a single T cell receptor (beta chain). This clonotype was counted many times. Its antigen specificity is not known. Per-base quality was not reported, and no clone a single base away is much larger than it. Per the publication, the time point label means: healthy volunteer bleed at 6 weeks. Total RNA was extracted from unfractionated whole blood that had been collected in Tempus Blood RNA tubes. About 5 healthy volunteers served as TCR sequencing controls and were bled at day 0, 2 weeks and 6 weeks. The sample comes from a study of human T cells and chemical hapten exposure (dated by TCRdb to the early 2020s). Some background on the complete study: Libraries were pooled for sequencing, and variation in per-sample TCR yields was attributed mainly to small differences in library volumes within the pool. Peripheral blood TCR repertoire changes were tracked in vivo in alopecia patients during primary and secondary sensitization to the hapten diphenylcyclopropenone (DPC). Each blood RNA sample was used to sequence both TCR alpha and TCR beta chains.

Libraries were built with RACE. Instrument on record: NextSeq 500. During library preparation, unique molecular identifiers were attached to individual cDNA molecules so that TCRs could be counted quantitatively and reproducibly. Regarding the original processing steps: The median number of TCRs per sample was over 95,000, ranging from roughly 23,224 to 700,000. The Decombinator software suite was used to annotate the V, J and CDR3 of the TCR reads. For the PS versus PT1 abundance plots, all samples were subsampled to the same number of TCRs (28,000). TCRs were defined as expanded if absent before sensitization and observed at least eight times at the 2-week time point. TCRdb handled the public reads itself, with Q25 trimming in fastp and clone calling in MiXCR, and kept productive beta chains. Rows are unified per CDR3 protein, each entry keeping the most common DNA and genes. Here the V and J calls rest on TCRdb's processing, not on the authors' analysis. This sample lists some 78,000 distinct CDR3 sequences; 8.6% were detected once. In total, the top ten clones hold approximately 1.5% of the sample.

CDR1 and CDR2 were assigned from the germline V gene (reference sequence) as DFQATT and SNEGSKA. From its cysteine to its phenylalanine, the CDR3 spans 15 amino acids. The kept DNA is CDR3 alone, 45 bases in frame from the first base. V drops 5 bases and J drops 3 bases, leaving 17 bases in between. Broad study findings and their caveats: DPC sensitization did not change how many TCRs were above 1 in 1000 frequency, and no evidence was found of alterations in global repertoire structure. Repeated subsampling changed both the strength of the expansion versus patch-test correlation and the threshold at which that correlation became significant.

The chain employs TRBV20-1 and TRBJ2-4; the D gene is perhaps TRBD2, from 7 matching bases. The sequencing sample was made of whole blood. This clonotype was sampled from a male donor in good health. Some clones in this sample may be carry-over from other donors' samples. The CDR3 reads as follows: CSADGGQSGKNIQYF. The DNA sequence is as follows: TGCAGTGCTGACGGGGGGCAGAGTGGCAAAAACATTCAGTACTTC.